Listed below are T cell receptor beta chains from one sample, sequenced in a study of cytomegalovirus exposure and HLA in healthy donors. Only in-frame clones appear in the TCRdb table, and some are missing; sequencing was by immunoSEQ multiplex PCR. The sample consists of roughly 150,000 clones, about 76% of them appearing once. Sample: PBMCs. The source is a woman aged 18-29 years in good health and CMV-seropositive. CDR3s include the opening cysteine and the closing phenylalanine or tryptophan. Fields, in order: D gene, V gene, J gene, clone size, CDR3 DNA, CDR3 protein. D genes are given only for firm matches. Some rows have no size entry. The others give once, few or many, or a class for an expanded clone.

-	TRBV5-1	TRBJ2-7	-	TGCGCCAGCAGCCAACGGGACTCCGCCTACGAGCAGTACTTC	CASSQRDSAYEQYF
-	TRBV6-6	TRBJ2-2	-	TGTGCCAGCAGTTACTCTAGGGCAGGGGACACCGGGGAGCTGTTTTTT	CASSYSRAGDTGELFF
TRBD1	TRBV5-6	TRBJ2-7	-	TGTGCCAGCAGCCGGGACAGGGCATCCGAGCAGTACTTC	CASSRDRASEQYF
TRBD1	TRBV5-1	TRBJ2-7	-	TGCGCCAGCAGCACGACAGGGGGCAGCTACGAGCAGTACTTC	CASSTTGGSYEQYF
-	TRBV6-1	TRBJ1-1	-	TGTGCCAGTCCACTCGCAGGGGTTGCTGAAGCTTTCTTT	CASPLAGVAEAFF
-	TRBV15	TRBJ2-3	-	TGTGCCACCAGCCAGGGATCACAGGCGTCCACAGATACGCAGTATTTT	CATSQGSQASTDTQYF
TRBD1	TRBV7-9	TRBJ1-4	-	TGTGCCAGCAGCCCGCCCGACAGGGGGCATGAAAAACTGTTTTTT	CASSPPDRGHEKLFF
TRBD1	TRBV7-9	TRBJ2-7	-	TGTGCCAGCAGCTCACCGGGACAGCCCTACGAGCAGTACTTC	CASSSPGQPYEQYF
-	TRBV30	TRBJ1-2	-	TGTGCCTGGAGTGTGGCCTCCGGAGATGGCTACACCTTC	CAWSVASGDGYTF
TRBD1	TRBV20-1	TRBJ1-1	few	TGCAGAGGGGACAGAAATTATGAAGCTTTCTTT	CRGDRNYEAFF
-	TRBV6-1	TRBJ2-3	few	TGTGCCAGCGGGAGCGGCAACACAGATACGCAGTATTTT	CASGSGNTDTQYF
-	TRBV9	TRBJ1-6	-	TGTGCCAGCAGCGTAGGGAGGGAAGGTCGTTCACCCCTCCACTTT	CASSVGREGRSPLHF
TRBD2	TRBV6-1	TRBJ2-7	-	TGTGCCAGCAGTGCGCCGGGACTACCTACCTACGAGCAGTACTTC	CASSAPGLPTYEQYF
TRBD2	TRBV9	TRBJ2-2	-	TGTGCCAGCAGTCGGACTAGCGGGGGGGCCGAGGGCGGGGAGCTGTTTTTT	CASSRTSGGAEGGELFF
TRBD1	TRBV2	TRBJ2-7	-	TGTGCCAGCACCTTCGATCTAGACAGGGGTGTAGGCCCCGAGCAGTACTTC	CASTFDLDRGVGPEQYF